Presented here are 23 T cell receptor beta chains from one specimen sequenced in a study of neurological immune-mediated disorders. TCRdb re-called the 5' RACE reads through MiXCR, storing one row per CDR3 protein. Of 84,000 or so distinct CDR3 sequences listed, about a tenth are singletons. The sequenced sample was PBMCs. These receptors all stem from a man aged 35 to 55 in good health.

This clonotype was recorded at least ten times. The rearrangement uses TRBV2 and TRBJ1-1; D ambiguous. Trimming stripped 7 bases from V and 1 base from J, with 25 bases between. In germline, CDR1 is SNHLY, CDR2 FYNNEI. The CDR3 consists of 18 residues. The CDR3 DNA reads TGTGCCAGCAATGGGCCATCCCGACGGACCGCCTCGAACACTGAAGCTTTCTTT. Residues: CASNGPSRRTASNTEAFF.

This clonotype rates as medium-sized. CDR3 sequence reads: CASSSGTSGRGVFGETQYF. CDR3 sequence (DNA): TGTGCCAGCAGTTCAGGGACTAGCGGGAGAGGCGTGTTCGGGGAGACCCAGTACTTC. The gene calls are TRBV27 and TRBJ2-5; TRBD2 agrees at 14 bases. This CDR3 spans 19 amino acids. From germline, CDR1 is MNHEY and CDR2 SMNVEV (reference sequence). Trimming at V came to 4 bases and at J to 5 bases, leaving 15 bases not matched to a gene.

This clonotype was observed at least ten times. The chain uses TRBV15 and TRBJ1-2, with 7 bases identical to TRBD1. The junction had 6 bases not matched to a gene; V was cut back by 1 base and J by 4 bases. The CDR3 runs 15 residues. Germline V gene lookup returns CDR1 LNHNV and CDR2 YYDKDF (reference sequence). CDR3 amino acids: CATSRGKGTAYGYTF. For the CDR3, the DNA is TGTGCCACCAGCAGAGGAAAGGGGACAGCCTATGGCTACACCTTC.

The sample holds many counts of this clonotype. V and J are TRBV7-2 and TRBJ2-5; 7 bases are shared with TRBD2. Germline assignment: CDR1 SGHTA and CDR2 FQGNSA. This CDR3 region has 14 residues. Trimming at V came to 6 bases and at J to 4 bases, leaving 8 bases not matched to a gene. The CDR3, as DNA: TGTGCCAGCAGTAAAGGTGCGGGAGCAGAGACCCAGTACTTC. The encoded protein is CASSKGAGAETQYF.

V and J are TRBV5-1 and TRBJ2-1; tentatively, D is TRBD2 (6 bases). CDR3 length: 14 residues. CDR1 is SGHRS, CDR2 YFSETQ, per germline. V dropped 1 base and J dropped 10 bases, with 15 bases sitting between them. CDR3 in amino acids: CASSLQRAGGEQFF. The CDR3 DNA reads TGCGCCAGCAGCTTGCAGAGGGCCGGGGGAGAGCAGTTCTTC.

CDR3: CASSYRVALGAEAFF. Written as DNA, the CDR3 is TGTGCCAGCAGTTACCGGGTCGCCTTAGGCGCTGAAGCTTTCTTT. The chain carries TRBV6-5 and TRBJ1-1, with unresolved D. V lost 2 bases and J 6 bases, leaving 16 bases between the germline ends. The CDR3 covers 15 residues. The V gene's germline CDR1 is MNHEY and CDR2 SVGAGI.

This clonotype was found many times. The rearrangement links TRBV7-2 to TRBJ2-7; maybe TRBD1 (6 bases). The ends were cut back, 5 bases at V and 0 bases at J, with 14 bases in the middle. The CDR3 runs to 15 residues. Looked up from germline, CDR1 is SGHTA and CDR2 is FQGNSA. CDR3 nucleotides: TGTGCCAGCAGCGAGGACAGCCTGAGCTCCTACGAGCAGTACTTC. Amino acid sequence: CASSEDSLSSYEQYF.

This clonotype was seen ten or more times. The J gene is TRBJ2-2, the V gene TRBV12-3 or TRBV12-4; D gene ambiguous. V gave up 6 bases and J gave up 4 bases, with 9 bases separating them. The CDR3 length is 13 residues. CDR3: CASSPGFTGELFF. DNA for the CDR3: TGTGCCAGCAGCCCCGGTTTCACCGGGGAGCTGTTTTTT.

This clonotype was recorded at least ten times. This chain uses TRBV14 with TRBJ2-7; D possibly corresponds to TRBD2 (5 bases). Germline CDR1 and CDR2: SGHDN and FVKESK. V was clipped by 2 bases and J by 9 bases, with 8 bases between them. The CDR3 sequence is 11 residues long. CDR3 nucleotide sequence: TGTGCCAGCAGCCAAAGCCGGGGGCAGTACTTC. Its protein product is CASSQSRGQYF. Using reference TRBV14 and TRBJ2-7 for the parts outside the CDR3, the full variable domain is EAGVTQFPSHSVIEKGQTVTLRCDPISGHDNLYWYRRVMGKEIKFLLHFVKESKQDESGMPNNRFLAERTGGTYSTLKVQPAELEDSGVYFCASSQSRGQYFGPGTRLTVT.

This clonotype was counted at least ten times. The V call is TRBV28, the J call TRBJ2-7; 9 nucleotides line up with TRBD2. Germline values: CDR1 MDHEN, CDR2 SYDVKM. Trimming cost V 6 bases and J 2 bases; bases outside gene matches: 11. The CDR3 has 16 amino acids. DNA for the CDR3: TGTGCCAGCAGCCTACCGAGCGGGAGGTCCCCCTACGAGCAGTACTTC. This codes for CASSLPSGRSPYEQYF.

V and J are TRBV20-1 and TRBJ1-4; TRBD1 is a possible D gene (5 bases). In germline, CDR1 is DFQATT, CDR2 SNEGSKA (reference sequence). The CDR3 length is 15 residues. The V gene lost 0 bases and the J gene lost 4 bases, with 12 bases spanning the gap. Here the CDR3 reads CSARDPGQFNEKLFF. CDR3 nucleotides: TGCAGTGCTAGAGATCCGGGGCAATTTAATGAAAAACTGTTTTTT.

This chain uses TRBV5-1 with TRBJ1-1; TRBD1 is a possible D gene (5 bases). Germline V lookup: CDR1 SGHRS, CDR2 YFSETQ. The CDR3 is made up of 13 amino acids. V dropped 4 bases and J dropped 11 bases, with 18 bases sitting between them. CDR3 residues: CASSPGGGGNAFF. CDR3 sequence (DNA): TGCGCCAGCAGCCCGGGGGGAGGAGGGAACGCTTTCTTT.

This clonotype has ten or more counts. The chain uses TRBV5-1 and TRBJ2-1; the D gene is possibly TRBD2 (5 bases). V dropped 4 bases and J dropped 1 base, with 9 bases sitting between them. The CDR3 has 14 residues. Germline V CDR1 and CDR2: SGHRS, YFSETQ. In DNA, the CDR3 is TGCGCCAGCAGCGGAACTAGATCCTACAATGAGCAGTTCTTC. Protein product: CASSGTRSYNEQFF.

This clonotype came up many times. This rearrangement joins TRBV5-4 to TRBJ2-2; D ambiguous. V lost 1 base and J 4 bases, leaving 11 bases between the germline ends. Germline assignment: CDR1 SGHNT and CDR2 YYREEE (reference sequence). CDR3 length equals 15 residues. CDR3 in amino acids: CASSLRGVGTGELFF. The CDR3 coding sequence is TGTGCCAGCAGCTTGCGCGGTGTAGGCACCGGGGAGCTGTTTTTT.

The J gene is TRBJ2-1, the V gene TRBV29-1; D might be TRBD1 or TRBD2, each matching 5 bases. Germline CDR1 is SQVTM and CDR2 is ANQGSEA. The length of the CDR3 is 16 residues. Trimming removed 2 bases at V and 5 bases at J, with 19 bases between. The CDR3 nucleotides are TGCAGCGTTGAAAGGTGGGACGGACGGAACCACAATGAGCAGTTCTTC. Translation gives CSVERWDGRNHNEQFF.

Many counts were recorded for this clonotype. The CDR3 here is CASSWAVSNTEAFF. CDR3 DNA: TGTGCCAGCAGCTGGGCCGTATCGAACACTGAAGCTTTCTTT. This chain connects TRBV27 to TRBJ1-1; D remains ambiguous. CDR3 length equals 14 residues. CDR1 MNHEY and CDR2 SMNVEV come from the germline V gene (reference sequence). Trimming pared 6 bases from V and 1 base from J, leaving 12 bases between.

This clonotype was recorded a few times. The chain has TRBV7-2 and TRBJ2-5; the D gene is possibly TRBD2 (7 bases). The CDR3 covers 14 residues. V was clipped by 3 bases and J by 5 bases, with 13 bases between them. Germline CDR1 SGHTA, CDR2 FQGNSA. CDR3 DNA sequence: TGTGCCAGCAGCTTTGGGGGGGGCGGGGAGACCCAGTACTTC. Translating gives CASSFGGGGETQYF. Full variable domain (rest looked up from reference TRBV7-2 and TRBJ2-5): GAGVSQSPSNKVTEKGKDVELRCDPISGHTALYWYRQSLGQGLEFLIYFQGNSAPDKSGLPSDRFSAERTGGSVSTLTIQRTQQEDSAVYLCASSFGGGGETQYFGPGTRLLVL.

This clonotype was found many times. The V and J genes are TRBV5-1 and TRBJ2-5; D gene ambiguous. V dropped 2 bases and J dropped 0 bases, with 5 bases sitting between them. There are 13 residues in the CDR3. The germline V gene has CDR1 SGHRS and CDR2 YFSETQ. The CDR3 reads CASSLGYQETQYF. The CDR3, as DNA: TGCGCCAGCAGCTTAGGGTACCAAGAGACCCAGTACTTC.

The genes are TRBV5-1 and TRBJ2-1; 11 bases match TRBD2. Germline V CDR1 and CDR2: SGHRS, YFSETQ. The CDR3 extends over 16 amino acids. J was trimmed by 4 bases and V by 6 bases; bases with no gene match: 9. In DNA, the CDR3 is TGCGCCAGCACCCCCAAGACTAGCGGGGTGTACAATGAGCAGTTCTTC. It codes for CASTPKTSGVYNEQFF.

There are many counts of this clonotype. This sequence joins TRBV6-5 and TRBJ1-1; D not resolved. Germline lookup yields CDR1 MNHEY and CDR2 SVGAGI. The germline V and J ends were trimmed by 5 bases and 4 bases, with 11 bases remaining between them. The CDR3 length is 13 residues. The CDR3 spells CASSLRRATEAFF. The CDR3 DNA is TGTGCCAGCAGTCTTAGACGCGCCACTGAAGCTTTCTTT.

This clonotype appeared a few times. The chain carries TRBV7-9 and TRBJ2-1; D unresolved. There are 10 residues in the CDR3. Germline loops: CDR1 SEHNR, CDR2 FQNEAQ (reference sequence). The V and J ends lost 5 bases and 8 bases respectively, with 4 bases between them. The CDR3 here is CASSVDEQFF. The CDR3 coding sequence is TGTGCCAGCAGCGTTGATGAGCAGTTCTTC.

This clonotype appeared many times. The chain is built from TRBV20-1 and TRBJ2-3; the D gene is possibly TRBD1 (6 bases). The CDR3 is 15 amino acids. CDR1 and CDR2 from the germline V gene are DFQATT and SNEGSKA (reference sequence). V lost 0 bases to trimming and J lost 2 bases, with 12 bases between them. CDR3 protein: CSARDLRGPTDTQYF. CDR3 bases: TGCAGTGCTAGAGATCTCAGGGGACCCACAGATACGCAGTATTTT.

This clonotype was detected many times. This chain links TRBV12-3 or TRBV12-4 with TRBJ1-1, with 7 bases identical to TRBD1. The CDR3 length is 16 residues. With 2 bases clipped from V and 5 bases from J, the junction kept 11 bases outside the gene matches. Here the CDR3 reads CASSLMEGGGWTEAFF. CDR3 coding DNA: TGTGCCAGCAGTTTAATGGAGGGAGGGGGCTGGACTGAAGCTTTCTTT.